This T cell receptor beta chain was sequenced in a study of sequential checkpoint blockade in melanoma. The sample's treatment: randomized to nivolumab then ipilimumab (arm A) or the reverse (arm B). Live CD3+CD8+ CD19− CD56− cells were sorted from PBMCs. Clones were sequenced by immunoSEQ multiplex PCR, and TCRdb holds only the in-frame ones, with some missing. The repertoire holds around 16,000 clones, with around 94% as singletons. This material consisted of CD8+ T cells sorted from blood (inferred from file names), taken from a patient given nivolumab and ipilimumab in sequence. The receptor comes from a human donor with melanoma.

CDR3 nucleotide sequence: TGTGCCAGCAGTTTATACAGGGTATTTGGTTCCTACGAGCAGTACTTC. The encoded protein is CASSLYRVFGSYEQYF. The J gene is TRBJ2-7, the V gene TRBV28; tentatively, D is TRBD1 (6 bases). CDR3 length: 16 amino acids. CDR1 is MDHEN and CDR2 is SYDVKM in the germline V gene. Trimming removed 1 base from V and 1 base from J, with 14 bases in between.